This T cell receptor beta chain was profiled in a study of cytomegalovirus exposure and HLA in healthy donors. Study as a whole: In an early release, HLA-typed donors contributed some 82 million unique TCR sequences. Findings of the study overall: Under in vitro conditions, three CMV-associated chains were confirmed as specific for CMV antigens. For most subjects, TCR beta sequences were reported to predict HLA-A and HLA-B alleles with accuracy.

This clone appeared a single time. Its matching antigen is unknown. Use of 60 Vbeta and 13 Jbeta primers characterized the PCR. How the authors handled the data: In a later analysis, the count reached 80 million or so unique TCR beta chains, with around 10 million shared. Some clones are missing from TCRdb's copy, which holds only in-frame ones; the method was immunoSEQ multiplex PCR. D and trimming were read from the DNA, whereas the V and J calls and clone size are those reported in that table. This sample has around 130,000 clones, with more than 80% found just once. The CDR3 is 17 residues long. J was trimmed by 0 bases and V by 1 base; bases with no gene match: 3. Germline assignment: CDR1 KGHSH and CDR2 LQKENI.

This TCR derives from a woman in her thirties or forties in good health and CMV-seropositive. The chain recombines TRBV18 with TRBJ2-6; 7 positions match TRBD2. Sequenced: PBMCs. CDR3 bases: TGTGCCAGCTCACCACAGGGGACTATCTCTGGGGCCAACGTCCTGACTTTC. This codes for CASSPQGTISGANVLTF.